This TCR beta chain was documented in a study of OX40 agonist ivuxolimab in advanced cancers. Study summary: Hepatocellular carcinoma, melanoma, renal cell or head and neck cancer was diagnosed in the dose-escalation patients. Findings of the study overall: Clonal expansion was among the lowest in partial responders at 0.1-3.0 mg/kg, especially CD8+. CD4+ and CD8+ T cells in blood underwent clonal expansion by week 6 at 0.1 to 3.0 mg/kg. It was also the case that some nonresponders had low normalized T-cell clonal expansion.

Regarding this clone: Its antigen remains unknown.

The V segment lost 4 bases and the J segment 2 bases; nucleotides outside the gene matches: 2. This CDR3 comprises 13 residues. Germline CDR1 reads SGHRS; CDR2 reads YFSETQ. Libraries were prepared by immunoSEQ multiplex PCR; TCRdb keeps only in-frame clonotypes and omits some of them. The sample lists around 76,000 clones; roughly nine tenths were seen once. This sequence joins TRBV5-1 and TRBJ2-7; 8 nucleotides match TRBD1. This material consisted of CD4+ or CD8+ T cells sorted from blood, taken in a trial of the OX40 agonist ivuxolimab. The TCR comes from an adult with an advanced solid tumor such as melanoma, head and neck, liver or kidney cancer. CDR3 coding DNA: TGCGCCAGCAGCAGGGACAGGACCTACGAGCAGTACTTC. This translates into CASSRDRTYEQYF.